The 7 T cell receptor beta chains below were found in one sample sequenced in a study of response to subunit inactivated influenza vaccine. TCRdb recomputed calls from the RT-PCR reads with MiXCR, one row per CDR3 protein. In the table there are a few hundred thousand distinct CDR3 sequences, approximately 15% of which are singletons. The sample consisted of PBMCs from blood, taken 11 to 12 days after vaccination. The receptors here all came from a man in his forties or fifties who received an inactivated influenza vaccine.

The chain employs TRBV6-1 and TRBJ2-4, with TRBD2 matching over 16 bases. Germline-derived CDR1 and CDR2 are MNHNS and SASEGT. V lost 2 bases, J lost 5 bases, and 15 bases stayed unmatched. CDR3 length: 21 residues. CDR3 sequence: CASSENRGLAGGLGLENIQYF. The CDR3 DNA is TGTGCCAGCAGTGAAAACCGGGGACTAGCGGGGGGGCTTGGGTTGGAAAACATTCAGTACTTC.

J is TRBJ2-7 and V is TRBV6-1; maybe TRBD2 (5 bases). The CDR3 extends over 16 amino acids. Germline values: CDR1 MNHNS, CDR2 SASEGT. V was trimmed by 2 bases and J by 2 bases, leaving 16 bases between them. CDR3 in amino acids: CASSETRVEHPYEQYF. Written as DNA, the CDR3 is TGTGCCAGCAGTGAAACGAGGGTGGAACACCCCTACGAGCAGTACTTC.

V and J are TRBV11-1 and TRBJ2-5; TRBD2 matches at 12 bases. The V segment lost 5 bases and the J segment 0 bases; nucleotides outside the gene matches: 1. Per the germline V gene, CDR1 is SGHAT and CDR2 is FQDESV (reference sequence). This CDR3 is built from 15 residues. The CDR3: CASSGLAGHQETQYF. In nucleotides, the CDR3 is TGTGCCAGCAGCGGACTAGCGGGGCACCAAGAGACCCAGTACTTC.

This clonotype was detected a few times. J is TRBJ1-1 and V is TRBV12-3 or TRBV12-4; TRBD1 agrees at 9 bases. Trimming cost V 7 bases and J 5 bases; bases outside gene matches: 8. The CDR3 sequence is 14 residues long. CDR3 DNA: TGTGCCAGCACCCAGACAGGGGGGAAGACTGAAGCTTTCTTT. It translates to CASTQTGGKTEAFF.

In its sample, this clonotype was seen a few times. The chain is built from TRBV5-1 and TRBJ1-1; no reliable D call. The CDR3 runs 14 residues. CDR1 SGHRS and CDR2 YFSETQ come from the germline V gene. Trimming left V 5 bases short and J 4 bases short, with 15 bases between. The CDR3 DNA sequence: TGCGCCAGCAGGGTCATCGAAGGTACCACTGAAGCTTTCTTT. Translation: CASRVIEGTTEAFF.

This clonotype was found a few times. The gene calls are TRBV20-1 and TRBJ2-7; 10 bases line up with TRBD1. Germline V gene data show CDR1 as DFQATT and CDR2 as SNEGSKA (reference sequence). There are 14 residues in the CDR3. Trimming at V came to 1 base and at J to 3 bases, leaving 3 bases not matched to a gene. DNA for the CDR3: TGCAGTGCTAGAGTTTGGGACAGGGGCTACGAGCAGTACTTC. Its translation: CSARVWDRGYEQYF.

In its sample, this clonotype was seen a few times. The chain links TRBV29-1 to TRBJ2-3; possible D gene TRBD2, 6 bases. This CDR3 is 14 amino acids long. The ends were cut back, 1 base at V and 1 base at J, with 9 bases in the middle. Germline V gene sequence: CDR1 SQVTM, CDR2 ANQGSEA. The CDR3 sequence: CSVEAQRGTDTQYF. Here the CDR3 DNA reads TGCAGCGTTGAAGCCCAGCGGGGCACAGATACGCAGTATTTT.